The 29 T cell receptor delta chains below were found in one sample sequenced in a study of γδ T cells in repeated Plasmodium falciparum infection. Flow sorting of PBMC yielded separate Vgamma9/Vdelta2+ and Vdelta2-negative gammadelta T cell populations for bulk repertoire analysis. TCRdb fed the multiplex PCR reads to CATT. In the table there are 90,000 or so delta-chain clones, over 0.9% of which are singletons. The sample was gamma-delta T cells from blood. All receptors come from a pool of human donors (malaria-infected and uninfected, not separated).

This clone was found a few times. It differs at one base from a far larger clone, so likely a read error. Additional DNA sequences in this sample encode the identical CDR3. The chain carries TRDV1 and TRDJ1; 9 bases match TRDD3. TCRdb gives no J gene; it was assigned here by matching the DNA to germline. This CDR3 contains 27 residues. Germline CDR1 and CDR2: TSWWSYY and QGS. The CDR3 protein is CALGELGPYFPPKTDYWGDTSSDKLIF. The CDR3 coding sequence is TGTGCTCTCGGGGAACTGGGACCCTACTTTCCCCCGAAAACCGACTACTGGGGGGATACTAGTTCCGATAAACTCATCTTT.

This clone was detected ten times or more. TCRdb's protein for this DNA is that of a much larger clone and differs from the translation at residue 3, likely a read error; the protein shown is the DNA translation. The chain is built from TRDV1 and TRDJ1, with 11 bases aligning to TRDD3. Trimming cost V 10 bases and J 2 bases; bases outside gene matches: 21. Germline CDR1 and CDR2: TSWWSYY and QGS. This CDR3 has 19 amino acids. CDR3 bases: TGTGCTCCTGGCCCTTCTCACCGGGGGTACTGGGGGATAACCGATAAACTCATCTTT. Its protein is CAPGPSHRGYWGITDKLIF.

As regards this clone: The amino acid sequence in TCRdb belongs to a much larger clone and departs from this DNA's translation at residue 14, likely a sequencing read error; the sequence shown is translated from the DNA. The chain employs TRDV2 and TRDJ2; TRDD3 aligns across 9 bases. TCRdb offers no J gene call, so here the DNA was matched to germline to obtain one. There are 19 residues in the CDR3. Per the germline V gene, CDR1 is GEAIGNYY and CDR2 is EKD. J lost 6 bases, V lost 1 base, and 17 bases had no gene match. CDR3 nucleotides: TGTGCCTGTGACACGGCGACTGGGGGAGATACAGGATTGTCAGCACAACTCTTCTTT. Its protein is CACDTATGGDTGLSAQLFF.

This clone was found a few times. The translation of this DNA and the TCRdb protein of a much larger clone differ at residue 10, probably owing to a read error; the protein shown here is translated from the DNA. This sequence joins TRDV2 and TRDJ1; TRDD3 aligns across 9 bases. Here the J gene came from matching the DNA to germline, since TCRdb omits it. This CDR3 is built from 16 residues. CDR1 and CDR2 from the germline V gene are GEAIGNYY and EKD. Losses at the gene ends were 6 bases for V and 1 base for J; bases not matched to a gene: 11. CDR3 nucleotides: TGTGCCTGTTCTACTGGGGATACGCAGCGCACCGATAAACTCATCTTT. This encodes CACSTGDTQRTDKLIF.

This clone occurred many times. A read error is likely here: a far larger clone is one base away. The CDR3 nucleotides read TGTGCCTGTGACGTCGTAGATACGCGAGATAAACTCATCTTT. This encodes CACDVVDTRDKLIF. The chain is built from TRDV2 and TRDJ1; D might be TRDD3 (6 bases). V dropped 3 bases and J dropped 5 bases, with 15 bases sitting between them. The CDR3 loop spans 14 amino acids. Germline V gene data show CDR1 as GEAIGNYY and CDR2 as EKD.

This clone has at least ten counts. TCRdb has a much larger clone's protein, which differs at residue 5 from the translation of this DNA, likely because of a read error; what is shown is the protein translated from the DNA. The V call is TRDV2, the J call TRDJ1; TRDD3 agrees at 10 bases. Germline loops: CDR1 GEAIGNYY, CDR2 EKD. CDR3 length equals 16 residues. Trimming cost V 5 bases and J 2 bases; bases outside gene matches: 10. CDR3 sequence reads: CACVDLGDMATDKLIF. CDR3 in DNA: TGTGCCTGTGTCGACCTGGGGGATATGGCGACCGATAAACTCATCTTT.

This clone was counted a few times. This may be a read error, as it is one base from a much larger clone. This sequence joins TRDV1 and TRDJ1; TRDD3 aligns across 7 bases. The J gene is not listed in TCRdb, so it was assigned here from a DNA match to germline. In germline, CDR1 is TSWWSYY, CDR2 QGS. The CDR3 has 20 amino acids. Trimming removed 2 bases from V and 2 bases from J; junction bases left unmatched: 20. The CDR3 DNA is TGTGCTCTTGGGGAAGGTCGGCCTACGCAGGGATACATGGAAACCGATAAACTCATCTTT. This codes for CALGEGRPTQGYMETDKLIF.

This clone was recorded many times. This same CDR3 is encoded by further DNA sequences in the sample. The chain employs TRDV1 and TRDJ1, with D possibly being TRDD2 or TRDD3 (5 bases each). CDR3 size: 22 residues. Germline values: CDR1 TSWWSYY, CDR2 QGS. The V end lost 2 bases, the J end lost 3 bases, and 34 bases lay between the germline ends. CDR3 protein: CALGELMSNFFRGYSGADKLIF. The CDR3 DNA follows: TGTGCTCTTGGGGAATTAATGAGTAATTTCTTCCGGGGGTACTCCGGCGCCGATAAACTCATCTTT.

In its sample, this clone was seen a few times. One base separates it from a far larger clone, so it is likely a read error. Additional DNA sequences in this sample encode the identical CDR3. This chain links TRDV1 with TRDJ1; D is ambiguous. CDR3 size: 17 residues. Germline loops: CDR1 TSWWSYY, CDR2 QGS. CDR3 in amino acids: CALGVPPRLRYTDKLIF. The CDR3 nucleotides read TGTGCTCTTGGGGTCCCGCCCCGTCTACGGTACACCGACAAACTCATCTTT.

Points on this clone: For this DNA, TCRdb reports the protein of a much larger clone, which diverges at residue 4, most likely from a read error; the protein presented here is translated directly from the DNA. CDR3 bases: TGTGCCTGTGGCACGGTCGGAACTGGGGGATCCAACGACACCGATAAACTCATCTTT. Protein sequence: CACGTVGTGGSNDTDKLIF. The J gene is TRDJ1, the V gene TRDV2, with TRDD3 matching over 10 bases. TCRdb carries no J gene annotation; the J gene was assigned here by matching the DNA with germline. This CDR3 comprises 19 residues. The germline gives CDR1 GEAIGNYY, CDR2 EKD. V gave up 5 bases and J gave up 0 bases; unmatched junction bases: 17.

Remarks on this clone: TCRdb records a much larger clone's protein for this DNA, with a difference at residue 6 that likely arises from a read error; the protein given is the translation of the DNA. The CDR3: CACDTAAKVRDNSDKLIF. CDR3 nucleotide sequence: TGTGCCTGTGACACCGCGGCGAAGGTGAGGGATAACTCCGATAAACTCATCTTT. The chain links TRDV2 to TRDJ1; D may be TRDD3 (6 bases). TCRdb gives no J gene; it was assigned here by matching the DNA to germline. This CDR3 region has 18 residues. CDR1 GEAIGNYY and CDR2 EKD come from the germline V gene. The V gene lost 0 bases and the J gene lost 3 bases, with 22 bases spanning the gap.

This clone was picked up a small number of times. The protein in TCRdb stems from a much larger clone and differs at residue 18 from this DNA's translation, likely a read error; here the protein is translated from the DNA. The chain links TRDV1 to TRDJ1; TRDD3 matches 12 bases. In the absence of a J gene in TCRdb, the DNA was matched to germline to assign it here. The germline CDR1 and CDR2 sequences are TSWWSYY and QGS. The CDR3 totals 23 residues. J gave up 4 bases and V 0 bases, and 24 bases lay outside the gene matches. The DNA for the CDR3 is TGTGCTCTTGGGGAACTGCGGCATTCCTTTCCTTACTGGGGGATACTTCACATCGATAAACTCATCTTT. Protein: CALGELRHSFPYWGILHIDKLIF.

On this clone: A read error is likely here: a far larger clone is one base away. Within the sample, other DNA sequences also encode this same CDR3. The chain combines TRDV2 with TRDJ1, with TRDD3 matching over 7 bases. The J gene, missing from TCRdb, was assigned here through DNA to germline matching. Germline V gene data show CDR1 as GEAIGNYY and CDR2 as EKD. The CDR3 has 19 amino acids. The CDR3 is CACDSLGDPASMYTDKLIF. The DNA for the CDR3 is TGTGCCTGTGACTCGTTGGGGGACCCTGCTTCGATGTACACCGACAAACTCATCTTT.

Remarks on this clone: A far bigger clonotype differs at one base, so this is likely a read error. Different DNA sequences within this sample yield the same CDR3. The rearrangement joins TRDV1 to TRDJ1; 7 bases fit TRDD3. The J gene was missing in TCRdb and was found by matching the end of the DNA to germline. This CDR3 is 22 amino acids long. Germline CDR1 reads TSWWSYY; CDR2 reads QGS. V shed 2 bases, J shed 3 bases, and the junction held 27 bases outside the gene matches. CDR3 bases: TGTGCTCTTGGGGAAGTCCCCTCAAGCGGGGGGGATTCTTTAGTGGGGGCCGATAAACTCATCTTT. As protein: CALGEVPSSGGDSLVGADKLIF.

The table lists this clone with a few counts. It differs at one base from a far larger clone, so likely a read error. The same CDR3 arises from other DNA sequences in this sample as well. V is TRDV1 and J is TRDJ1; 11 nucleotides line up with TRDD3. In the absence of a J gene in TCRdb, the DNA was matched to germline to assign it here. Germline assignment: CDR1 TSWWSYY and CDR2 QGS. The CDR3 length is 25 residues. The CDR3 DNA sequence: TGTGCTCTTGGGGACCACTGGCCTTCCAGACGCAACTCTGGGGGATACAAGTGGTACACTGATAAACTCATCTTT. The encoded protein is CALGDHWPSRRNSGGYKWYTDKLIF.

Regarding this clone: A read error likely explains this, since a far larger clone differs by one base. The same CDR3 also results from other DNA sequences found in this sample. The chain combines TRDV1 with TRDJ2; possibly TRDD3 for D (5 bases). Germline V gene lookup returns CDR1 TSWWSYY and CDR2 QGS. The CDR3 extends over 12 amino acids. The CDR3 loop is CALAAGTAQLFF. In DNA, the CDR3 is TGTGCTCTCGCCGCGGGGACAGCACAACTCTTCTTC.

This clone showed up just a few times. TCRdb shows a much larger clone's protein in place of this DNA's translation, and the two differ at residue 7, likely through a read error; the protein shown is translated from the DNA. The chain carries TRDV1 and TRDJ1; 12 bases line up with TRDD3. Assignment of the J gene here rests on matching the DNA to germline, because TCRdb gives none. The CDR3 length is 25 residues. With 0 bases clipped from V and 3 bases from J, the junction kept 29 bases outside the gene matches. Germline values: CDR1 TSWWSYY, CDR2 QGS. Here the CDR3 reads CALGELSYVAIKIPVLGDTPDKLIF. The CDR3 nucleotides read TGTGCTCTTGGGGAACTATCCTATGTCGCCATTAAAATTCCGGTACTGGGGGATACCCCCGATAAACTCATCTTT.

This clone has just a few counts. A read error is the likely source, as a far larger clone sits one nucleotide away. The same CDR3 can be traced to other DNA sequences in this sample. With the J gene uncalled, the V gene is TRDV2; TRDD3 was called by the table and not checked on the DNA. CDR3 length equals 18 residues. Germline V gene sequence: CDR1 GEAIGNYY, CDR2 EKD. Here the CDR3 reads CACDTVAKVRDNSDKLIF. CDR3 DNA: TGTGCCTGTGACACCGTGGCGAAGGTGAGGGATAACTCCGATAAGCTCATCTTT.

Of note for this clone: A far larger clone is one nucleotide away, so this likely arose from a read error. The sample holds other DNA sequences that translate to the same CDR3. The chain links TRDV2 to TRDJ3; D not resolved. The J gene, missing from TCRdb, was assigned here through DNA to germline matching. Germline lookup yields CDR1 GEAIGNYY and CDR2 EKD. V was clipped by 0 bases and J by 1 base, with 12 bases between them. The CDR3 runs 18 residues. The CDR3 nucleotides read TGTGCCTGTGACACCCGTGGTCCGGGTTCCTGGGACACCCGACAGATGTTTTTC. This codes for CACDTRGPGSWDTRQMFF.

This clone was seen more than once but under ten times. The amino acid sequence in TCRdb belongs to a much larger clone and departs from this DNA's translation at residue 18, likely a sequencing read error; the sequence shown is translated from the DNA. The CDR3 bases are TGTGCTCTTGGGGCCTACCCTGTCGCCTTCCTAAAGTACTGGGGGAAAACCGGTAAACTCATCTTT. As protein: CALGAYPVAFLKYWGKTGKLIF. The chain links TRDV1 to TRDJ1; TRDD3 might be the D (9 bases). No J gene is reported in TCRdb; it was inferred here by comparing the DNA with germline. This CDR3 region has 22 residues. CDR1 is TSWWSYY, CDR2 QGS, per germline.

This clone has a handful of counts. A far larger clone is a single base away, which makes a read error likely. The same CDR3 also results from other DNA sequences found in this sample. The chain uses TRDV2 and TRDJ1; 10 bases align to TRDD3. TCRdb offers no J gene call, so here the DNA was matched to germline to obtain one. Germline values: CDR1 GEAIGNYY, CDR2 EKD. The CDR3 spans 15 residues. The CDR3 DNA is TGCGCCTGTGAAAGACTGGGGGATGACACCGATAAACTCATCTTT. Its protein product is CACERLGDDTDKLIF.

As regards this clone: A far larger clone is one nucleotide away, so this likely arose from a read error. Other nucleotide sequences in the sample specify the same CDR3. The V gene is TRDV1, but the J gene lacks a call; the table's D gene call, TRDD3, was not cross checked with the DNA. CDR3 length: 21 amino acids. Germline V CDR1 and CDR2: TSWWSYY, QGS. In DNA, the CDR3 is TGTGCTCTTGGGTCCCCTCCAGGGAAATACGGTTCTGGGGCCGACACCGATAAACTCATCTTC. Its protein is CALGSPPGKYGSGADTDKLIF.

Comment on this clone: TCRdb attributes to this sequence the protein of a much larger clone, which differs from the DNA translation at residue 10; a read error is likely, and the protein displayed is translated from the DNA. The chain has TRDV2 and TRDJ1; the match to TRDD3 covers 7 bases. No J gene is reported in TCRdb; it was inferred here by comparing the DNA with germline. There are 15 residues in the CDR3. After removal of 3 bases from V and 3 bases from J, the junction contained 9 bases not matched to a gene. Germline CDR1 GEAIGNYY, CDR2 EKD. This CDR3 reads CACDEMRDTSDKLIF. CDR3 DNA sequence: TGTGCCTGTGACGAAATGAGGGATACCTCCGATAAACTCATCTTT.

This clone was found a few times. The protein held in TCRdb is that of a much larger clone and does not match this DNA's translation at residue 5, likely because of a read error; the protein shown is translated from the DNA. V gene TRDV2 combines with J gene TRDJ1; TRDD3 aligns across 10 bases. The J gene, left out of TCRdb, was set here by checking the DNA against germline. CDR1 GEAIGNYY and CDR2 EKD come from the germline V gene. V lost 3 bases, J lost 2 bases, and 11 bases stayed unmatched. CDR3 length: 17 residues. CDR3 amino acids: CACDAVGGIRVTDKLIF. The DNA of the CDR3 is TGTGCCTGTGACGCCGTCGGGGGGATACGCGTGACCGATAAACTCATCTTT.

Turning to this clone: TCRdb assigns this DNA the protein of a much larger clone, which departs from its translation at residue 13; this likely reflects a read error, and the protein shown comes from translating the DNA. V usage is TRDV2 and J usage is TRDJ3; 7 bases match TRDD3. No J segment appears in TCRdb, so it was assigned here by matching the sequence to germline. This CDR3 contains 22 residues. Germline V CDR1 and CDR2: GEAIGNYY, EKD. J lost 0 bases, V lost 1 base, and 17 bases had no gene match. The CDR3 spells CACDTSGGSISGGSWDTRQMFF. Written as DNA, the CDR3 is TGTGCCTGTGACACTTCAGGGGGATCTATATCTGGAGGCTCCTGGGACACCCGACAGATGTTTTTC.

This clone appeared a few times. The protein recorded in TCRdb matches a much larger clone and deviates from this DNA's translation at residue 10, suggesting a read error; the protein here is obtained by translating the DNA. The chain links TRDV1 to TRDJ1; tentative D call: TRDD2 (5 bases). Because TCRdb records no J gene, it was assigned here through a match of the DNA to germline. There are 18 residues in the CDR3. The V gene lost 5 bases and the J gene lost 8 bases, with 30 bases spanning the gap. Germline lookup yields CDR1 TSWWSYY and CDR2 QGS. The CDR3 loop is CALGPEGRLVGPTRKLIF. CDR3 nucleotide sequence: TGTGCTCTTGGGCCAGAAGGGCGACTAGTGGGACCTACGAGAAAACTCATCTTT.

This clone was detected only a few times. A read error likely explains why the TCRdb protein, taken from a much larger clone, differs from this DNA's translation at residue 18; the protein shown is translated from the DNA. The chain links TRDV1 to TRDJ1, with 10 bases aligning to TRDD3. Matching the DNA to germline supplied the J gene, which TCRdb does not give. Germline trimming cut 2 bases from V and 3 bases from J; bases unmatched to any gene: 27. The germline V gene encodes CDR1 TSWWSYY and CDR2 QGS. This CDR3 region has 23 residues. The CDR3 is CALGEVLAPLGGYPGPYADKLIF. The CDR3 DNA reads TGTGCTCTTGGGGAAGTTCTGGCTCCCCTTGGGGGATACCCTGGGCCCTACGCCGATAAACTCATCTTT.

About this clone: This likely reflects a read error, since a far larger clone is one base away. Other DNA sequences in this specimen translate into the identical CDR3. This chain uses TRDV1 with TRDJ1; possible D gene TRDD2, 8 bases. TCRdb lists no J gene, so it was determined here by aligning the DNA to germline. Germline CDR1 and CDR2: TSWWSYY and QGS. The CDR3 is made up of 22 amino acids. This CDR3 is CALGGLPTDSWGYPPITDKLIF. CDR3 in DNA: TGTGCCCTTGGGGGACTTCCTACCGATAGTTGGGGGTACCCTCCAATTACCGATAAACTCATCTTT.

This clone was seen at least ten times. The genes are TRDV1 and TRDJ1; 7 bases are a match to TRDD3. TCRdb lists no J gene, so it was determined here by aligning the DNA to germline. The junction had 17 bases not matched to a gene; V was cut back by 2 bases and J by 2 bases. The CDR3 runs to 19 residues. In germline, CDR1 is TSWWSYY, CDR2 QGS. DNA of the CDR3: TGTGCTCTTGGGGAAACTCCGCTCTGGGATACCCGACAAACCGATAAACTCATCTTT. It is translated as CALGETPLWDTRQTDKLIF.